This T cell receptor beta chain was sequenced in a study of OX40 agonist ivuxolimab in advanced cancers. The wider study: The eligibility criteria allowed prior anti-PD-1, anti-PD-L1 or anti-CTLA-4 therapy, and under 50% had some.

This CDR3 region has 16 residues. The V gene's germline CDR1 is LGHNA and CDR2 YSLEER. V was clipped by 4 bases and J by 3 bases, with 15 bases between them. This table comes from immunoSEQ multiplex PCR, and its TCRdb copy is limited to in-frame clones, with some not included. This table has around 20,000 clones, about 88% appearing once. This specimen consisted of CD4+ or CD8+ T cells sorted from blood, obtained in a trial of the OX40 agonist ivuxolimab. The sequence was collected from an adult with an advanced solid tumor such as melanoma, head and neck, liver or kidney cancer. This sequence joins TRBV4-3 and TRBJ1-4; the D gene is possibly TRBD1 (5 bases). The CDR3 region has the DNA TGCGCCAGCAGCCCTTGGCCCCGGGGGTCTAATGAAAAACTGTTTTTT. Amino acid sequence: CASSPWPRGSNEKLFF.